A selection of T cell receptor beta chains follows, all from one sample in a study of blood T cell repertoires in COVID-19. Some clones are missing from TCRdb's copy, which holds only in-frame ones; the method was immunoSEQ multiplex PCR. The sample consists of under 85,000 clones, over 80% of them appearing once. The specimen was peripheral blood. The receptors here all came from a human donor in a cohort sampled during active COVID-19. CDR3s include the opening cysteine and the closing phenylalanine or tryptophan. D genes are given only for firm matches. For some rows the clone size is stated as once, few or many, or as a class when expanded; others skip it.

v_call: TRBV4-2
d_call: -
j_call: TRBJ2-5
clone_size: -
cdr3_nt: TGTGCCAGCAGCCAAGAGGCACGGGGGCGGGGGGAGACCCAGTACTTC
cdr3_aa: CASSQEARGRGETQYF

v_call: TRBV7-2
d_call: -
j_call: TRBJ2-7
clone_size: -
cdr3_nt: TGTGCCAGCAGGTTAACGCCCCCCGGGAGCGGATCCTACGAGCAGTACTTC
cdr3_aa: CASRLTPPGSGSYEQYF

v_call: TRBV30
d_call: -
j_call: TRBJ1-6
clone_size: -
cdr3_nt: TGTGCCTGGACCCGGGGGGATACCCCCTATAATTCACCCCTCCACTTT
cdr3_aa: CAWTRGDTPYNSPLHF

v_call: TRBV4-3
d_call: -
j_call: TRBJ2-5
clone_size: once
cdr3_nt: TGCGCCAGCAGCCGCGTCTATCGGGAGACCCAGTACTTC
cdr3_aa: CASSRVYRETQYF

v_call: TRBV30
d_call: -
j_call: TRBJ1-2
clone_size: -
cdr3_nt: TGTGCCTGGAGGGTGGGGGCCTATGGCTACACCTTC
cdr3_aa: CAWRVGAYGYTF

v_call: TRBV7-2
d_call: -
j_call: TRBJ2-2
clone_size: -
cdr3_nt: TGTGCCAGCAGCACCCACAATACCGGGGAGCTGTTTTTT
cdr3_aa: CASSTHNTGELFF

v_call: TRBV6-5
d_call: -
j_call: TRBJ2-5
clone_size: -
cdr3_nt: TGTGCCAGCGCGAGAGGGTCCCAAGAGACCCAGTACTTC
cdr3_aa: CASARGSQETQYF

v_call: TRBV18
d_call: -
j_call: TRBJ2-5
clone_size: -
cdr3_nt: TGTGCCAGCTCACCACTCAGGGGGGCACAAGAGACCCAGTACTTC
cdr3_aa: CASSPLRGAQETQYF

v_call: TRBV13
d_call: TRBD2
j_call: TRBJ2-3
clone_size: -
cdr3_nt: TGTGCCAGCAGCTTAAACTCCGGGACTAGGACGCAGTATTTT
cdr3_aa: CASSLNSGTRTQYF

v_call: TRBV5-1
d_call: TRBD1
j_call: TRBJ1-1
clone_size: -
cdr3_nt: TGCGCCAGCAGCCCACAACGACAGGGGTTGATGAACACTGAAGCTTTCTTT
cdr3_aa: CASSPQRQGLMNTEAFF

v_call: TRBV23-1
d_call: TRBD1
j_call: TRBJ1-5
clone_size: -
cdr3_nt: TGCGCCAGCAGTCCCAAAGGGCGACAGGGGCAAGATAGCAATCAGCCCCAGCATTTT
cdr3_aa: CASSPKGRQGQDSNQPQHF

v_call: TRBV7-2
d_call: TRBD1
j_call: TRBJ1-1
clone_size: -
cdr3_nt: TGTGCCAGCAGCTGGACAGGGATGAACACTGAAGCTTTCTTT
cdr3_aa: CASSWTGMNTEAFF

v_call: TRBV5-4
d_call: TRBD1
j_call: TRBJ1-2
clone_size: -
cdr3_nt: TGTGCCAGCAGCTTGTTGGACAGGAGAAACTATGGCTACACCTTC
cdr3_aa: CASSLLDRRNYGYTF

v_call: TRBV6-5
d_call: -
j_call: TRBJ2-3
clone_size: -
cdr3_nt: TGTGCCAGCAGTTACTCGCAGGGCACAGATACGCAGTATTTT
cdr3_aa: CASSYSQGTDTQYF

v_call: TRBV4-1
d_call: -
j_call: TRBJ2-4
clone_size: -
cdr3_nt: TGCGCCAGCAGCCAACTGGGACTAGCCAAAAACATTCAGTACTTC
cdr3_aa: CASSQLGLAKNIQYF

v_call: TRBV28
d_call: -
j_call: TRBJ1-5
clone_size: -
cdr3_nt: TGTGCCAGCAGTTTTCCAGGTAAAAATCAGCCCCAGCATTTT
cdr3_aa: CASSFPGKNQPQHF

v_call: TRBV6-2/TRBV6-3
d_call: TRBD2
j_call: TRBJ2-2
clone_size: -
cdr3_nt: TGTGCCAGCAGTTGGGGGAGGGACGCCCTAGACACCGGGGAGCTGTTTTTT
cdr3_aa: CASSWGRDALDTGELFF

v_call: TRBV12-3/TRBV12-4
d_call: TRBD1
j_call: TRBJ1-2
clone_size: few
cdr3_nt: TGTGCCAGTCTGACAGGGCTCAATGGCTACACCTTC
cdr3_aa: CASLTGLNGYTF

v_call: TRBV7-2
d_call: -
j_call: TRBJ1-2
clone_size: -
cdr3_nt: TGTGCCAGCAGCGGCTCAGGGTACCTTCTAGGAACCTTC
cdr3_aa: CASSGSGYLLGTF

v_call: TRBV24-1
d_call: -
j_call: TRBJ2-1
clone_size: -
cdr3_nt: TGTGCCACCAGTTCAACCGGGACACCTTCCTACAATGAGCAGTTCTTC
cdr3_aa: CATSSTGTPSYNEQFF

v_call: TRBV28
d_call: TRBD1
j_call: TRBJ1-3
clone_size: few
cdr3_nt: TGTGCCAGCCGGGACAGCTCTGGAAACACCATATATTTT
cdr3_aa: CASRDSSGNTIYF

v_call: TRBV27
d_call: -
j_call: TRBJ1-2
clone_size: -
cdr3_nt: TGTGCCAGCAGTTTCCGGGGGAGCTATGGCTACACCTTC
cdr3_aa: CASSFRGSYGYTF

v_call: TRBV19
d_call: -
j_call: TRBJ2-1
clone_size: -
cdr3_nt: TGTGCCAGTAGTATATCTGCAGGGTATCGGATTATTAGCTCCTACAATGAGCAGTTCTTC
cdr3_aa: CASSISAGYRIISSYNEQFF

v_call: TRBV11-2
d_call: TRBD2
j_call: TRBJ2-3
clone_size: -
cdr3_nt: TGTGCCAGCAGCTTAGTCAGCGGGGAAGGCACAGATACGCAGTATTTT
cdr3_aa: CASSLVSGEGTDTQYF

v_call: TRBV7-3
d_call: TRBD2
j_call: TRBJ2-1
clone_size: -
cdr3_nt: TGTGCCAGCAGCCCCGGGGGGGGCCTTCATGAGCAGTTCTTC
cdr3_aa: CASSPGGGLHEQFF

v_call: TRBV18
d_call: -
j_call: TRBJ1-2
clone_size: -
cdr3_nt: TGTGCCAGCTCACCACAGGGGCCGGTTTATGGCTACACCTTC
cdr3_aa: CASSPQGPVYGYTF

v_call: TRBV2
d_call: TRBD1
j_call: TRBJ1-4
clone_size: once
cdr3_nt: TGTGCCAGCAGTTGGGACAGGGCGAATGAAAAACTGTTTTTT
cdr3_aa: CASSWDRANEKLFF

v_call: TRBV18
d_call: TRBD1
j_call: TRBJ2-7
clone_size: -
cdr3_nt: TGTGCCAGCTCACCTCTTTCCGGGACAGGGGGTACCTACGAGCAGTACTTC
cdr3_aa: CASSPLSGTGGTYEQYF

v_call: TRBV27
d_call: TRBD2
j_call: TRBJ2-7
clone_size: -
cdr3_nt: TGTGCCAGCAGTCCCGCCGGGACTAGCGGGGGGGTCGAGCAGTACTTC
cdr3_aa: CASSPAGTSGGVEQYF

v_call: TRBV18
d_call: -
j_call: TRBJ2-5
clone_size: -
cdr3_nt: TGTGCCAGCTCACCAGGGAGCCTAGGGGAGACCCAGTACTTC
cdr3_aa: CASSPGSLGETQYF

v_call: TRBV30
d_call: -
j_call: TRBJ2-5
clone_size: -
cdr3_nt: TGTGCCTGGACGGGGTGGTCGGGGTCGGTGGAGACCCAGTACTTC
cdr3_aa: CAWTGWSGSVETQYF

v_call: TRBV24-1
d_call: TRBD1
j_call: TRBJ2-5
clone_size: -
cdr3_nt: TGTGCCACCAGTGATTTGGGGGACAGGGTTGAGACCCAGTACTTC
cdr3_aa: CATSDLGDRVETQYF

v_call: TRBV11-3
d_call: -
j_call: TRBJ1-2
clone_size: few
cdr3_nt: TGTGCCAGCAGCTTCTCTGCAGGGTATGGCTACACCTTC
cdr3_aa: CASSFSAGYGYTF

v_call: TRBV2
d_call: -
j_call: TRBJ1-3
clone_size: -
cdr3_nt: TGTGCCAGCCTCGGTTTGGCACTAGCTGGAAACACCATATATTTT
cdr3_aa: CASLGLALAGNTIYF

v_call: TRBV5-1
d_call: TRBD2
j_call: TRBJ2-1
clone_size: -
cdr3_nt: TGCGCCAGCAGCTTGGAGGCTAGCGGGGGGGCCTCCTACAATGAGCAGTTCTTC
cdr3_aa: CASSLEASGGASYNEQFF

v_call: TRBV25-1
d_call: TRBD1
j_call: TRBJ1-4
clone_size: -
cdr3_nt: TGTGCCAGCAGTGAATCCGGGACAGGTGGACAAAAACTGTTTTTT
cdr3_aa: CASSESGTGGQKLFF

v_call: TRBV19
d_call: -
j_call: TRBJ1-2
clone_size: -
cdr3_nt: TGTGCCAGTAGTGGGGAGGGGCGAGGCTATGGCTACACCTTC
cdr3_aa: CASSGEGRGYGYTF

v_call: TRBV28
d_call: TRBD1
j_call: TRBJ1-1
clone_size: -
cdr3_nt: TGTGCCAGCACGGGACAGATAAGACAAGCTTTCTTT
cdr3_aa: CASTGQIRQAFF

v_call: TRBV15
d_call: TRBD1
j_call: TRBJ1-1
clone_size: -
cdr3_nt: TGTGCCACCAGCTGGGGGACAGGGAGTTCCAACACTGAAGCTTTCTTT
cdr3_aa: CATSWGTGSSNTEAFF

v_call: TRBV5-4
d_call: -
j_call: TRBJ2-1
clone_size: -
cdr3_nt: TGTGCCAGCAGCCGGGATCCGGTTCGGAATGAGCAGTTCTTC
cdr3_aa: CASSRDPVRNEQFF

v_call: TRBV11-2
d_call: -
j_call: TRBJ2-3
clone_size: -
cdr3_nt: TGTGCCAGCAGTTTTAGCGGATCTAGCACAGATACGCAGTATTTT
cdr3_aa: CASSFSGSSTDTQYF

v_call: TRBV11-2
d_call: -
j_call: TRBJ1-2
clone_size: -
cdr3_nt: TGTGCCAGCAGCCAACTGAGGGGGGGACACTATGGCTACACCTTC
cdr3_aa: CASSQLRGGHYGYTF

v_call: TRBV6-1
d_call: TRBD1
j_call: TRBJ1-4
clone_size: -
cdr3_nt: TGTGCCAGCAGTGAGACAGGGGGCCGCGAAAAACTGTTTTTT
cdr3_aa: CASSETGGREKLFF

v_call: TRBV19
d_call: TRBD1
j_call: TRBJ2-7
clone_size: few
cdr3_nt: TGTGCCAGTAGTATCCCAAAGGACAGGGTGAACGAGCAGTACTTC
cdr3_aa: CASSIPKDRVNEQYF

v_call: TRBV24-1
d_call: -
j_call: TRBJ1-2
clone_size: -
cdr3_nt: TGTGCCACCAGCGGGGAAACCTATGGCTACACCTTC
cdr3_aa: CATSGETYGYTF

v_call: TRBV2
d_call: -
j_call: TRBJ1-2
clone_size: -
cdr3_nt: TGTGCCAGCAGTGATACAGCTTATGGCTACACCTTC
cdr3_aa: CASSDTAYGYTF

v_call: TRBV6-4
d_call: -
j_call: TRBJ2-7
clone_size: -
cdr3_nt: TGTGCCAGCAGAACAGGGTACGAGCAGTACTTC
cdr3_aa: CASRTGYEQYF

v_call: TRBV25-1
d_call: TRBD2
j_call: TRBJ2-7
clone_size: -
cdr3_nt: TGTGCCAGCATACCAGCGGGGGGGCCAGGGGAGCAGTACTTC
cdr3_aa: CASIPAGGPGEQYF

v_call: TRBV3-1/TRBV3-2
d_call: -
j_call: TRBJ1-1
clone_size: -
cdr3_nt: TGTGCCAGCAGACCTAACGGGGACACTGAAGCTTTCTTT
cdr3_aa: CASRPNGDTEAFF